These 22 T cell receptor beta chains were sequenced from one sample in a study of T cell responses to AZD1222 COVID-19 vaccine. Only in-frame clones appear in the TCRdb table, and some are missing; sequencing was by immunoSEQ multiplex PCR. The profile covers approximately 170,000 clones, with 90% to 95% appearing a single time and under 6% taken by the ten largest. The sequences come from peripheral blood, collected 28 days after the second AZD1222 dose. These receptors originate from an adult who received the AZD1222 COVID-19 vaccine.

The chain couples TRBV28 to TRBJ2-1, with 14 bases fitting TRBD2. Unmatched junction bases numbered 2, after V lost 4 bases and J lost 6 bases. The CDR3 covers 15 residues. The germline gives CDR1 MDHEN, CDR2 SYDVKM. The CDR3 sequence is CASSWGTSGSNEQFF. In DNA, the CDR3 is TGTGCCAGCAGTTGGGGGACTAGCGGGAGCAATGAGCAGTTCTTC.

V gene TRBV4-3 combines with J gene TRBJ2-3; D not resolved. With 0 bases removed from V and 6 bases from J, the gap between germline ends came to 10 bases. The CDR3 is 14 amino acids. Looked up from germline, CDR1 is LGHNA and CDR2 is YSLEER. CDR3 protein: CASSQDWLSDTQYF. CDR3 in DNA: TGCGCCAGCAGCCAAGATTGGCTATCGGATACGCAGTATTTT.

The rearrangement uses TRBV3-1 (or the pseudogene TRBV3-2) and TRBJ2-5, with 8 bases lining up with TRBD2. The CDR3 loop spans 16 amino acids. The V gene end was trimmed by 1 base and the J gene end by 1 base; junction bases not matched to a gene: 5. The V gene's germline CDR1 is LGHDT and CDR2 YNNKEL (reference sequence). Here the CDR3 DNA reads TGTGCCAGCAGCCAAGGGAGCGGGAGTCTCCAAGAGACCCAGTACTTC. It encodes CASSQGSGSLQETQYF.

The chain recombines TRBV19 with TRBJ2-4, with a weak D call TRBD2 (6 bases). This CDR3 is 15 amino acids long. The V gene lost 11 bases and the J gene lost 6 bases, with 23 bases spanning the gap. Germline V gene data show CDR1 as LNHDA and CDR2 as SQIVND (reference sequence). CDR3 loop: CASRPTSPRGNIQYF. The DNA of the CDR3 is TGTGCCTCAAGACCCACTAGCCCAAGGGGAAACATTCAGTACTTC.

This sequence joins TRBV7-9 and TRBJ1-1; no definite D call. The CDR3 runs 14 residues. Per germline, CDR1 SEHNR and CDR2 FQNEAQ (reference sequence). Trimming pared 5 bases from V and 1 base from J, leaving 11 bases between. The CDR3 loop reads CASSPWTANTEAFF. The CDR3 DNA is TGTGCCAGCAGCCCCTGGACCGCGAACACTGAAGCTTTCTTT.

The gene calls are TRBV2 and TRBJ2-3, with 13 bases identical to TRBD2. The germline gives CDR1 SNHLY, CDR2 FYNNEI. With V trimmed by 8 bases and J by 5 bases, 13 bases remained unmatched. The CDR3 length is 17 residues. The CDR3 region is CASRGLAGERQKDTQYF. The CDR3, as DNA: TGTGCCAGCCGTGGACTAGCGGGAGAACGACAGAAAGATACGCAGTATTTT.

This chain joins TRBV6-4 and TRBJ2-1; D call uncertain. V gave up 3 bases and J gave up 0 bases, with 9 bases separating them. CDR3 length: 15 residues. Germline CDR1 and CDR2: MRHNA and SNTAGT. CDR3 sequence (DNA): TGTGCCAGCAGTGAGTTTGCGACCTCCTACAATGAGCAGTTCTTC. Encoded protein: CASSEFATSYNEQFF.

The chain is built from TRBV6-5 and TRBJ2-4; the D gene is possibly TRBD2 (5 bases). The CDR3 spans 13 residues. Looked up from germline, CDR1 is MNHEY and CDR2 is SVGAGI. V was clipped by 2 bases and J by 6 bases, with 8 bases between them. CDR3 nucleotides: TGTGCCAGCAGTTACGCTCGGGGAAACATTCAGTACTTC. Translated: CASSYARGNIQYF.

This clone was seen a single time. This chain joins TRBV6-5 and TRBJ2-1; 14 bases align to TRBD2. This CDR3 has 14 residues. Trimming cost V 4 bases and J 9 bases; bases outside gene matches: 2. From germline, CDR1 is MNHEY and CDR2 SVGAGI. CDR3 coding DNA: TGTGCCAGCAGTTTTGGACTAGCGGGAGGTGAGCAGTTCTTC. Amino acid sequence: CASSFGLAGGEQFF.

This chain uses TRBV30 with TRBJ2-5; maybe TRBD2 (7 bases). This CDR3 region has 16 residues. The germline V gene has CDR1 GTSNPN and CDR2 SVGIG (reference sequence). Trimming took off 4 bases at V and 4 bases at J, with 22 bases between the two ends. The CDR3 bases are TGTGCCTGGACTTTTAAGGGGGAGGGCCGACGAGAGACCCAGTACTTC. Amino acid sequence: CAWTFKGEGRRETQYF.

The chain joins TRBV18 to TRBJ2-5, with no clear D. V was cut by 2 bases and J by 5 bases, with 6 bases left in between. The CDR3 is made up of 12 amino acids. Germline V gene lookup returns CDR1 KGHSH and CDR2 LQKENI. The CDR3 coding sequence is TGTGCCAGCTCACCATTTGCTGAGACCCAGTACTTC. Amino acid sequence: CASSPFAETQYF.

V usage is TRBV27 and J usage is TRBJ2-7; perhaps TRBD1 as D (6 bases). The V gene lost 5 bases and the J gene lost 4 bases, with 21 bases spanning the gap. In germline, CDR1 is MNHEY, CDR2 SMNVEV (reference sequence). The CDR3 extends over 16 amino acids. CDR3 sequence (DNA): TGTGCCAGCAGTCCCCGGGCCAACAGGGCCGTTTACGAGCAGTACTTC. This codes for CASSPRANRAVYEQYF.

The rearrangement uses TRBV24-1 and TRBJ1-5, with D uncertain. This CDR3 is 13 amino acids long. Germline assignment: CDR1 KGHDR and CDR2 SFDVKD. With 10 bases removed from V and 7 bases from J, the gap between germline ends came to 16 bases. CDR3 protein: CATFPPGGQPQHF. In nucleotides, the CDR3 is TGTGCCACATTCCCCCCAGGAGGCCAGCCCCAGCATTTT.

J is TRBJ2-7 and V is TRBV7-2, with D perhaps TRBD2 (6 bases). V lost 5 bases to trimming and J lost 1 base, with 12 bases between them. Germline CDR1 SGHTA, CDR2 FQGNSA. The CDR3 consists of 14 residues. DNA for the CDR3: TGTGCCAGCAGCCTCCCAGCGGGTTCCTACGAGCAGTACTTC. Protein: CASSLPAGSYEQYF.

J is TRBJ2-7 and V is TRBV7-9, with TRBD2 as a possible D gene (7 bases). The CDR3 contains 17 residues. Trimming shortened V by 5 bases and J by 5 bases, and 25 bases separated the two germline ends. The germline CDR1 and CDR2 sequences are SEHNR and FQNEAQ (reference sequence). The CDR3 DNA reads as TGTGCCAGCAGCCCAAGATCGGGGGCGGGAGCACCCAACGAGCAGTACTTC. Translation: CASSPRSGAGAPNEQYF.

V usage is TRBV10-3 and J usage is TRBJ2-4, with 8 bases identical to TRBD1. V gave up 2 bases and J gave up 7 bases; unmatched junction bases: 7. The CDR3 has 15 residues. Per germline, CDR1 ENHRY and CDR2 SYGVKD. The CDR3 region has the DNA TGTGCCATCAGTGAGGCAGGACAGGGATTGAACATTCAGTACTTC. This sequence encodes CAISEAGQGLNIQYF.

This chain joins TRBV18 and TRBJ1-5, with D unresolved. Germline V CDR1 and CDR2: KGHSH, LQKENI. The CDR3 length is 14 residues. Trimming cost V 1 base and J 2 bases, with 6 bases left between them. CDR3: CASSPQGGNQPQHF. CDR3 sequence (DNA): TGTGCCAGCTCACCACAAGGCGGCAATCAGCCCCAGCATTTT.

V gene TRBV7-2 combines with J gene TRBJ2-2; 9 bases are a match to TRBD2. J lost 5 bases, V lost 5 bases, and 6 bases had no gene match. The CDR3 is 15 amino acids. Per the germline V gene, CDR1 is SGHTA and CDR2 is FQGNSA. This chain's CDR3 is CASSPSGRPTGELFF. CDR3 in DNA: TGTGCCAGCAGCCCAAGCGGGAGGCCAACCGGGGAGCTGTTTTTT.

The chain links TRBV6-2 or TRBV6-3 to TRBJ2-7; D call uncertain. CDR1 and CDR2 from the germline V gene are MNHEY and SVGEGT. V was shortened by 0 bases and J by 3 bases, with 12 bases between the two germline ends. The CDR3 spans 15 residues. This chain's CDR3 is CASSYSARSYYEQYF. CDR3 sequence (DNA): TGTGCCAGCAGTTACTCGGCCAGGTCCTACTACGAGCAGTACTTC.

This chain uses TRBV19 with TRBJ1-5, with D hard to call. CDR1 and CDR2 (germline): LNHDA, SQIVND (reference sequence). The germline V and J ends were trimmed by 3 bases and 6 bases, with 12 bases remaining between them. This CDR3 has 14 residues. The CDR3 bases are TGTGCCAGTAGTATCGCTGTGGCGGGTCAGCCCCAGCATTTT. This translates into CASSIAVAGQPQHF.

The V call is TRBV7-9, the J call TRBJ1-1; D is undetermined. The V and J ends lost 3 bases and 5 bases respectively, with 13 bases between them. The CDR3 length is 14 residues. Looked up from germline, CDR1 is SEHNR and CDR2 is FQNEAQ (reference sequence). The CDR3: CASSFMFFGTEAFF. As DNA, the CDR3 is TGTGCCAGCAGCTTTATGTTTTTCGGGACTGAAGCTTTCTTT.

The chain joins TRBV2 to TRBJ1-5; 7 nucleotides match TRBD1. Germline V gene data show CDR1 as SNHLY and CDR2 as FYNNEI. Unmatched junction bases numbered 4, after V lost 8 bases and J lost 0 bases. The CDR3 is 14 amino acids. CDR3 loop: CASWDRPSNQPQHF. The CDR3 DNA reads TGTGCCAGCTGGGACAGACCTAGCAATCAGCCCCAGCATTTT.